A single sample gave rise to the 9 T cell receptor beta chains below, sequenced in a study of cytomegalovirus exposure and HLA in healthy donors. PCR was performed using 60 Vbeta and 13 Jbeta primers. The data were produced by immunoSEQ multiplex PCR, yet TCRdb's version contains in-frame clones alone and is incomplete. The repertoire holds roughly 120,000 clones, with about three quarters as singletons. Sequencing was done on a sample of PBMCs. Receptor source: a man in his sixties in good health and CMV-seropositive.

The chain recombines TRBV7-8 with TRBJ2-7; TRBD2 is a possible D gene (5 bases). Between the trimmed V and J ends, which lost 5 bases and 3 bases, there was a span of 14 bases. The CDR3 totals 14 residues. Germline V gene data show CDR1 as SGHVS and CDR2 as FQNEAQ. The CDR3 DNA sequence: TGTGCCAGCAGCCGGACGGGGATCGGCTACGAGCAGTACTTC. Its protein is CASSRTGIGYEQYF. The full variable domain, rest sourced from reference TRBV7-8 and TRBJ2-7, is GAGVSQSPRYKVAKRGQDVALRCDPISGHVSLFWYQQALGQGPEFLTYFQNEAQLDKSGLPSDRFFAERPEGSVSTLKIQRTQQEDSAVYLCASSRTGIGYEQYFGPGTRLTVT.

The CDR3 DNA follows: TGTGCCAGCAGCACATCGGGACAGTCCGGGGAGCTGTTTTTT. It yields the protein CASSTSGQSGELFF. The rearrangement joins TRBV7-2 to TRBJ2-2, with TRBD1 matching over 7 bases. CDR3 size: 14 residues. J was trimmed by 6 bases and V by 5 bases; bases with no gene match: 6. Germline CDR1 is SGHTA and CDR2 is FQGNSA. Looking up the rest from reference TRBV7-2 and TRBJ2-2 gives the full variable domain: GAGVSQSPSNKVTEKGKDVELRCDPISGHTALYWYRQSLGQGLEFLIYFQGNSAPDKSGLPSDRFSAERTGGSVSTLTIQRTQQEDSAVYLCASSTSGQSGELFFGEGSRLTVL.

This sequence joins TRBV6-1 and TRBJ1-6; D may be TRBD1 (5 bases). There are 14 residues in the CDR3. V lost 3 bases and J lost 9, with 12 bases in between. Per germline, CDR1 MNHNS and CDR2 SASEGT. The CDR3 region has the DNA TGTGCCAGCAGTGATTCCAGGGCCAGTTCACCCCTCCACTTT. As protein: CASSDSRASSPLHF.

This chain connects TRBV7-3 to TRBJ2-2; TRBD2 agrees at 7 bases. The CDR3 loop spans 18 amino acids. The junction had 12 bases not matched to a gene; V was cut back by 2 bases and J by 3 bases. Per germline, CDR1 SGHTA and CDR2 FQGTGA. Here the CDR3 reads CASSLRPFGGLDTGELFF. The DNA of the CDR3 is TGTGCCAGCAGCTTACGCCCCTTCGGGGGGTTGGACACCGGGGAGCTGTTTTTT.

A note on this clone: Relative to the germline gene, one junction end is altered; a read error may explain this. The rearrangement links TRBV7-9 to TRBJ1-1, with D possibly being TRBD1 (5 bases). The CDR3 sequence is 14 residues long. Germline V CDR1 and CDR2: SEHNR, FQNEAQ (reference sequence). The CDR3 sequence is CSSSLAQGNTEAFF. The CDR3 bases are TGTTCCAGCAGCTTAGCGCAGGGAAACACTGAAGCTTTCTTT.

The chain couples TRBV28 to TRBJ1-1, with D uncertain. The CDR3 has 13 amino acids. V shed 7 bases and J shed 2 bases, with 11 bases lying between them. Germline loops: CDR1 MDHEN, CDR2 SYDVKM. The CDR3 loop reads CASKRDPNTEAFF. For the CDR3, the DNA is TGTGCCAGCAAACGGGATCCCAACACTGAAGCTTTCTTT.

The chain recombines TRBV5-1 with TRBJ1-1; perhaps TRBD1 as D (5 bases). V lost 4 bases and J lost 0, with 16 bases in between. Germline loops: CDR1 SGHRS, CDR2 YFSETQ. The CDR3 is 16 residues long. CDR3 loop: CASSPDRFVMNTEAFF. The CDR3 coding sequence is TGCGCCAGCAGCCCCGACAGATTTGTGATGAACACTGAAGCTTTCTTT.

The chain carries TRBV7-9 and TRBJ2-6; 7 bases agree with TRBD1. The trim removed 5 bases at V and 2 bases at J, leaving 3 bases unmatched. CDR1 is SEHNR, CDR2 FQNEAQ, per germline (reference sequence). This CDR3 region has 15 residues. The DNA for the CDR3 is TGTGCCAGCAGCACCGACAGGGCTGGGGCCAACGTCCTGACTTTC. Amino acids: CASSTDRAGANVLTF.

This clone was counted between two and nine times. The chain joins TRBV19 to TRBJ1-1; no reliable D call. The CDR3 runs 13 residues. Trimming removed 5 bases at V and 4 bases at J, with 11 bases between. From germline, CDR1 is LNHDA and CDR2 SQIVND (reference sequence). The CDR3 region is CASSGMRATEAFF. The CDR3 DNA is TGTGCCAGTAGTGGTATGAGGGCCACTGAAGCTTTCTTT.